Below, 30 T cell receptor beta chains from the same sample are listed, as sequenced in a study of T cell changes during pregnancy in multiple sclerosis. The protocol was immunoSEQ multiplex PCR, while the TCRdb copy is restricted to in-frame clones and leaves out a portion. The sample holds around 59,000 clones, 80% to 95% seen once. This material consisted of peripheral blood, taken in the third trimester of pregnancy. All receptors derive from a female donor in good health, enrolled as a control in a pregnancy study.

The gene calls are TRBV19 and TRBJ1-3; D ambiguous. V lost 9 bases and J lost 0, with 15 bases in between. The CDR3 has 15 amino acids. Germline V CDR1 and CDR2: LNHDA, SQIVND (reference sequence). The CDR3 sequence is CASRIAGRSGNTIYF. The CDR3 nucleotides are TGTGCCAGCAGGATTGCAGGCCGCTCTGGAAACACCATATATTTT.

This clone was recorded only once. V and J are TRBV6-5 and TRBJ2-5, with 8 bases aligning to TRBD2. Losses at the gene ends were 2 bases for V and 5 bases for J; bases not matched to a gene: 4. The CDR3 totals 14 residues. Germline-derived CDR1 and CDR2 are MNHEY and SVGAGI. The CDR3 region has the DNA TGTGCCAGCAGTTACACGGGGGGGCGGGAGACCCAGTACTTC. Encoded protein: CASSYTGGRETQYF.

The chain combines TRBV4-1 with TRBJ1-1, with 7 bases aligning to TRBD1. This CDR3 has 16 residues. Trimming took 4 bases from V and 4 from J; bases not matched to a gene: 12. CDR1 and CDR2 from the germline V gene are MGHRA and YSYEKL. The CDR3 DNA reads TGCGCCAGCAGCCGCTTACAGGGGTGGGTGGGCACTGAAGCTTTCTTT. Encoded protein: CASSRLQGWVGTEAFF.

This chain links TRBV6-6 with TRBJ2-7; D may be TRBD2 (5 bases). Trimming removed 0 bases at V and 5 bases at J, with 8 bases between. Germline CDR1 MNHNY, CDR2 SVGAGI (reference sequence). This CDR3 contains 13 residues. CDR3 protein: CASSYSARDEQYF. The CDR3 bases are TGTGCCAGCAGTTACTCGGCGCGGGACGAGCAGTACTTC.

The V gene is TRBV30, the J gene TRBJ2-3; D not resolved. The CDR3 covers 12 residues. Trimming cost V 6 bases and J 2 bases, with 9 bases left between them. CDR1 is GTSNPN, CDR2 SVGIG, per germline (reference sequence). The CDR3 DNA reads as TGTGCCTGCTTAAAAGCCACAGATACGCAGTATTTT. Protein: CACLKATDTQYF. Full variable domain (rest looked up from reference TRBV30 and TRBJ2-3): SQTIHQWPATLVQPVGSPLSLECTVEGTSNPNLYWYRQAAGRGLQLLFYSVGIGQISSEVPQNLSASRPQDRQFILSSKKLLLSDSGFYLCACLKATDTQYFGPGTRLTVL.

The chain employs TRBV7-2 and TRBJ2-1; TRBD2 is a possible D gene (6 bases). V lost 2 bases and J 3 bases, leaving 11 bases between the germline ends. Per the germline V gene, CDR1 is SGHTA and CDR2 is FQGNSA. This CDR3 contains 15 residues. CDR3 in amino acids: CASSLMEGGYNEQFF. The CDR3 region has the DNA TGTGCCAGCAGCTTAATGGAGGGAGGCTACAATGAGCAGTTCTTC.

The J gene is TRBJ1-4, the V gene TRBV19; D is ambiguous. The V end was cut by 1 base, the J end by 0 bases, with 6 bases between. The CDR3 consists of 15 residues. Germline V lookup: CDR1 LNHDA, CDR2 SQIVND (reference sequence). The CDR3 here is CASSIGPATNEKLFF. In DNA form, the CDR3 reads TGTGCCAGTAGTATAGGTCCCGCAACTAATGAAAAACTGTTTTTT.

The chain carries TRBV30 and TRBJ1-5; D unclear. V was clipped by 0 bases and J by 4 bases, with 7 bases between them. Per germline, CDR1 GTSNPN and CDR2 SVGIG (reference sequence). The length of the CDR3 is 13 residues. CDR3 coding DNA: TGTGCCTGGAGTGTACACCCGAATCAGCCCCAGCATTTT. It translates to CAWSVHPNQPQHF.

V and J are TRBV11-2 and TRBJ1-3; possibly TRBD1 for D (5 bases). CDR1 and CDR2 (germline): SGHAT, FQNNGV. The CDR3 extends over 14 amino acids. V shed 0 bases and J shed 4 bases, with 7 bases lying between them. For the CDR3, the DNA is TGTGCCAGCAGCTTAGACAGGGTGGGAAACACCATATATTTT. It translates to CASSLDRVGNTIYF.

The chain has TRBV5-6 and TRBJ2-5, with unresolved D. The CDR3 has 14 amino acids. Germline CDR1 SGHDT, CDR2 YYEEEE. V lost 2 bases to trimming and J lost 2 bases, with 10 bases between them. The DNA for the CDR3 is TGTGCCAGCAGCTTTGAGCCCGGTCAAGAGACCCAGTACTTC. Translated, it gives CASSFEPGQETQYF.

The chain links TRBV18 to TRBJ2-7, with 8 bases matching TRBD1. The CDR3 totals 15 residues. Trimming cost V 5 bases and J 3 bases; bases outside gene matches: 9. Germline V gene data show CDR1 as KGHSH and CDR2 as LQKENI. The CDR3 spells CASSSQGARVYEQYF. CDR3 nucleotide sequence: TGTGCCAGCTCATCCCAGGGGGCGCGGGTCTACGAGCAGTACTTC.

CDR3: CASSFPVSYEQYF. The DNA of the CDR3 is TGTGCCAGCAGCTTCCCCGTGTCCTACGAGCAGTACTTC. This chain joins TRBV7-9 and TRBJ2-7; D gene uncertain. Germline CDR1 SEHNR, CDR2 FQNEAQ (reference sequence). With 3 bases removed from V and 1 base from J, the gap between germline ends came to 7 bases. The CDR3 extends over 13 amino acids.

This clone was seen a single time. The chain couples TRBV19 to TRBJ1-4; maybe TRBD1 (6 bases). The CDR3 contains 16 residues. The germline V gene has CDR1 LNHDA and CDR2 SQIVND (reference sequence). Trimming took off 3 bases at V and 4 bases at J, with 15 bases between the two ends. As DNA, the CDR3 is TGTGCCAGTAGTATCGGATCAAGGACAGTTAATGAAAAACTGTTTTTT. Amino acid sequence: CASSIGSRTVNEKLFF.

V usage is TRBV2 and J usage is TRBJ2-5; 9 nucleotides agree with TRBD2. CDR1 SNHLY and CDR2 FYNNEI come from the germline V gene. The CDR3 loop spans 14 amino acids. Trimming cost V 3 bases and J 9 bases; bases outside gene matches: 8. The CDR3 nucleotides read TGTGCCAGCAGTGAGTCTAGCGGGGTATTCGCCCAGTACTTC. Residues: CASSESSGVFAQYF.

The V call is TRBV6-5, the J call TRBJ1-5; TRBD1 might be the D (6 bases). CDR3 size: 15 residues. V was cut by 5 bases and J by 0 bases, with 11 bases left in between. CDR1 is MNHEY, CDR2 SVGAGI, per germline. For the CDR3, the DNA is TGTGCCAGCAGTCTTTCCAGGGGTAGCAATCAGCCCCAGCATTTT. Translating gives CASSLSRGSNQPQHF.

This clone appeared a single time. The chain uses TRBV28 and TRBJ2-5, with a tentative D call TRBD2 (6 bases). This CDR3 comprises 18 residues. The ends were cut back, 2 bases at V and 0 bases at J, with 19 bases in the middle. Per the germline V gene, CDR1 is MDHEN and CDR2 is SYDVKM. CDR3 in amino acids: CASSLHVLQIADQETQYF. The DNA of the CDR3 is TGTGCCAGCAGTTTACATGTGCTACAGATAGCGGACCAAGAGACCCAGTACTTC.

This clone was seen a few times. CDR3 sequence (DNA): TGTGCCAGCAGCTTAGGGCAGGGGGCGGATGGCTACACCTTC. Amino acids: CASSLGQGADGYTF. This chain uses TRBV11-2 with TRBJ1-2; TRBD1 agrees at 8 bases. The CDR3 sequence is 14 residues long. Looked up from germline, CDR1 is SGHAT and CDR2 is FQNNGV. Germline trimming cut 1 base from V and 6 bases from J; bases unmatched to any gene: 4. Complete variable domain (other parts from reference TRBV11-2 and TRBJ1-2): EAGVAQSPRYKIIEKRQSVAFWCNPISGHATLYWYQQILGQGPKLLIQFQNNGVVDDSQLPKDRFSAERLKGVDSTLKIQPAKLEDSAVYLCASSLGQGADGYTFGSGTRLTVV.

This rearrangement joins TRBV29-1 to TRBJ2-2; D not certain. The germline V and J ends were trimmed by 5 bases and 4 bases, with 8 bases remaining between them. CDR1 and CDR2 (germline): SQVTM, ANQGSEA. CDR3 length equals 12 residues. This chain's CDR3 is CSVRPSTGELFF. The CDR3 DNA sequence: TGCAGCGTTCGGCCTAGCACCGGGGAGCTGTTTTTT.

This rearrangement joins TRBV28 to TRBJ2-1, with 7 bases identical to TRBD2. The CDR3 runs to 14 residues. Unmatched junction bases numbered 4, after V lost 8 bases and J lost 0 bases. Germline lookup yields CDR1 MDHEN and CDR2 SYDVKM. The DNA for the CDR3 is TGTGCCAGCGAAAGCGGGGACTCCTACAATGAGCAGTTCTTC. Translation gives CASESGDSYNEQFF.

V gene TRBV27 combines with J gene TRBJ2-1; D uncertain. Germline lookup yields CDR1 MNHEY and CDR2 SMNVEV (reference sequence). CDR3 length: 13 residues. Trimming removed 2 bases from V and 15 bases from J, with 17 bases in between. CDR3 sequence (DNA): TGTGCCAGCAGTTTACATCCAGTGAGGCGGCTGTTCTTC. Amino acids: CASSLHPVRRLFF.

The J gene is TRBJ2-7, the V gene TRBV15; TRBD2 is a possible D gene (5 bases). V was trimmed by 0 bases and J by 3 bases, leaving 6 bases between them. Germline V CDR1 and CDR2: LNHNV, YYDKDF (reference sequence). The CDR3 consists of 13 residues. CDR3 DNA: TGTGCCACCAGCAGAGATGGAGGCTACGAGCAGTACTTC. Encoded protein: CATSRDGGYEQYF.

V is TRBV7-3 and J is TRBJ2-1, with TRBD1 matching 10 bases. This CDR3 is built from 18 residues. The V segment lost 5 bases and the J segment 0 bases; nucleotides outside the gene matches: 10. Germline V gene lookup returns CDR1 SGHTA and CDR2 FQGTGA. Here the CDR3 DNA reads TGTGCCAGCAGCCCGGACAGGGGGGTTTATAGCTCCTACAATGAGCAGTTCTTC. This sequence encodes CASSPDRGVYSSYNEQFF. The entire variable domain, with the rest obtained from reference TRBV7-3 and TRBJ2-1, is as follows: GAGVSQTPSNKVTEKGKYVELRCDPISGHTALYWYRQSLGQGPEFLIYFQGTGAADDSGLPNDRFFAVRPEGSVSTLKIQRTERGDSAVYLCASSPDRGVYSSYNEQFFGPGTRLTVL.

The chain has TRBV7-7 and TRBJ2-5, with 8 bases fitting TRBD1. Trimming at V came to 4 bases and at J to 4 bases, leaving 5 bases not matched to a gene. CDR1 and CDR2 from the germline V gene are SSHAT and FNYEAQ (reference sequence). The CDR3 contains 14 residues. The CDR3 is CASSSLGQGETQYF. CDR3 in DNA: TGTGCCAGCAGCTCCCTAGGACAGGGAGAGACCCAGTACTTC.

The chain links TRBV7-9 to TRBJ2-7; possibly TRBD2 for D (6 bases). V was trimmed by 4 bases and J by 4 bases, leaving 14 bases between them. The CDR3 runs to 14 residues. Germline-derived CDR1 and CDR2 are SEHNR and FQNEAQ (reference sequence). CDR3 coding DNA: TGTGCCAGCAGCTCATGGGGGAGGACGTACGAGCAGTACTTC. Encoded protein: CASSSWGRTYEQYF.

J is TRBJ2-7 and V is TRBV6-1, with D possibly matching TRBD1 (6 bases). Trimming pared 6 bases from V and 7 bases from J, leaving 19 bases between. This CDR3 region has 14 residues. The V gene's germline CDR1 is MNHNS and CDR2 SASEGT. CDR3 sequence: CASSQGGIVREQYF. CDR3 sequence (DNA): TGTGCCAGCAGCCAAGGGGGAATCGTTCGGGAGCAGTACTTC.

This clone occurred a few times. The chain combines TRBV7-3 with TRBJ1-2; D ambiguous. This CDR3 comprises 15 residues. The V gene lost 0 bases and the J gene lost 7 bases, with 15 bases spanning the gap. CDR1 and CDR2 (germline): SGHTA, FQGTGA. The CDR3 loop reads CASSLTGDGIGGYTF. CDR3 bases: TGTGCCAGCAGCTTAACGGGTGACGGGATAGGTGGCTACACCTTC.

This clone was counted once. The rearrangement joins TRBV7-2 to TRBJ2-3; tentative D call: TRBD2 (6 bases). Germline V gene lookup returns CDR1 SGHTA and CDR2 FQGNSA. V lost 1 base and J 0 bases, leaving 8 bases between the germline ends. This CDR3 region has 15 residues. The DNA for the CDR3 is TGTGCCAGCAGCTTAGGCGGGGTCAGCACAGATACGCAGTATTTT. Protein: CASSLGGVSTDTQYF.

The chain is built from TRBV5-1 and TRBJ2-5; 11 bases line up with TRBD2. V dropped 4 bases and J dropped 4; count of bases not matched to a gene: 3. Germline V gives CDR1 SGHRS, CDR2 YFSETQ. The CDR3 has 14 amino acids. The CDR3 DNA follows: TGCGCCAGCAGCGACGGACTAGCGGGAGAGACCCAGTACTTC. Protein sequence: CASSDGLAGETQYF.

This clone has just a few counts. V gene TRBV18 combines with J gene TRBJ2-7; D remains unclear. CDR1 KGHSH and CDR2 LQKENI come from the germline V gene. The CDR3 loop spans 14 amino acids. Between the trimmed V and J ends, which lost 0 bases and 0 bases, there was a span of 6 bases. The CDR3 DNA reads TGTGCCAGCTCACCACCGAGTATCTCCTACGAGCAGTACTTC. Amino acid sequence: CASSPPSISYEQYF.

This chain connects TRBV4-2 to TRBJ1-4, with TRBD1 identical over 11 bases. The CDR3 consists of 21 residues. The germline V gene has CDR1 LGHNA and CDR2 YNFKEQ. The trim removed 3 bases at V and 0 bases at J, leaving 15 bases unmatched. The CDR3 region is CASSQYLTGTGGLTTNEKLFF. The CDR3 DNA reads TGTGCCAGCAGCCAGTACCTTACCGGGACAGGGGGATTGACAACTAATGAAAAACTGTTTTTT.